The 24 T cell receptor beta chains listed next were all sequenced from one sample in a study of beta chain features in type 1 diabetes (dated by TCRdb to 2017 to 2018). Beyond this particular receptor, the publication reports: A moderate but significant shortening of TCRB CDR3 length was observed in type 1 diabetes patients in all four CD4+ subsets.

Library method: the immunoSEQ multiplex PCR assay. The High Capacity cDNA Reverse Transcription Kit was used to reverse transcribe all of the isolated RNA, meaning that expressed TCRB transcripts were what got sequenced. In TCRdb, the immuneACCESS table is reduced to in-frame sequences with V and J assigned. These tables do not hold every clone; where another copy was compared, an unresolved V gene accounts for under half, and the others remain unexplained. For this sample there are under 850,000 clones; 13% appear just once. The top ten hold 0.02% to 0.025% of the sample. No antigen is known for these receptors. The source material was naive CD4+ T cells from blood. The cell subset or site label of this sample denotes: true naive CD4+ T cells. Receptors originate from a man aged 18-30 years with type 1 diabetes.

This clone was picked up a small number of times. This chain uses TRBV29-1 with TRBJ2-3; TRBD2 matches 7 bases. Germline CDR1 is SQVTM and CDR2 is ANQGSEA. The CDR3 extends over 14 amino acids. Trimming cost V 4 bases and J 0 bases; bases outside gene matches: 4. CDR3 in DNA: TGCAGCGTTGGCGCGGGAGCAAGCACAGATACGCAGTATTTT. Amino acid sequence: CSVGAGASTDTQYF.

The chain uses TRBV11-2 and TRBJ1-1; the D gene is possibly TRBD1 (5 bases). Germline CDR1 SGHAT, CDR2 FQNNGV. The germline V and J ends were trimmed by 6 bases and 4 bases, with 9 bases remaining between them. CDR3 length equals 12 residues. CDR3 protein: CASRRQLTEAFF. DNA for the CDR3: TGTGCCAGCAGAAGACAGCTCACTGAAGCTTTCTTT. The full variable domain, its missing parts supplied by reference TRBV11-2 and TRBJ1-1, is EAGVAQSPRYKIIEKRQSVAFWCNPISGHATLYWYQQILGQGPKLLIQFQNNGVVDDSQLPKDRFSAERLKGVDSTLKIQPAKLEDSAVYLCASRRQLTEAFFGQGTRLTVV.

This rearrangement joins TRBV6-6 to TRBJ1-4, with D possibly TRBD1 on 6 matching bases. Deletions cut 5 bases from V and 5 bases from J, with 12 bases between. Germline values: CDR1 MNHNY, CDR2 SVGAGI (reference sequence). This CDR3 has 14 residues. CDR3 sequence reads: CASSGGGNNEKLFF. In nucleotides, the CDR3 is TGTGCCAGCAGTGGGGGCGGGAACAATGAAAAACTGTTTTTT.

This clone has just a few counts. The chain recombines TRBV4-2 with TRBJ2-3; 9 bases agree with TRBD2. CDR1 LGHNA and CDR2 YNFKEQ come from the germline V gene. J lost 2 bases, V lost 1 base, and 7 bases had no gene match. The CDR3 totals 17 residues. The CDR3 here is CASSQGRAGGLTDTQYF. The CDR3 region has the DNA TGTGCCAGCAGCCAAGGGAGAGCGGGGGGCCTCACAGATACGCAGTATTTT.

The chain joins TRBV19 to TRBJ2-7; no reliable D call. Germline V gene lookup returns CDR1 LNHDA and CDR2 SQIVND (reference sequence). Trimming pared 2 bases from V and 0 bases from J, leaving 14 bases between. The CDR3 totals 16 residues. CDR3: CASSIRALADSYEQYF. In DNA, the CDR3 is TGTGCCAGTAGTATACGGGCTTTGGCGGACTCCTACGAGCAGTACTTC.

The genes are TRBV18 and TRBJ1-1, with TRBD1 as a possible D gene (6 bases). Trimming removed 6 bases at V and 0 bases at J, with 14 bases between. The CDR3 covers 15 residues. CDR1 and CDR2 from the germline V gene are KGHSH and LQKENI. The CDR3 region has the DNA TGTGCCAGCTCGCGGGACACGACCTTGAACACTGAAGCTTTCTTT. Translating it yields CASSRDTTLNTEAFF.

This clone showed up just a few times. CDR3 loop: CASRGNMRSPLHF. In DNA form, the CDR3 reads TGTGCCAGCAGGGGGAACATGCGTTCACCCCTCCACTTT. The chain combines TRBV25-1 with TRBJ1-6, with unresolved D. The length of the CDR3 is 13 residues. V lost 6 bases to trimming and J lost 9 bases, with 12 bases between them. Germline V gene data show CDR1 as MGHDK and CDR2 as SYGVNS.

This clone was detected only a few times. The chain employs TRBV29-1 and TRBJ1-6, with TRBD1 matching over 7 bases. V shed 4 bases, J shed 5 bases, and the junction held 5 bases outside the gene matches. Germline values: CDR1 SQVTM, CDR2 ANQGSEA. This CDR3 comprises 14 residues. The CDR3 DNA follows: TGCAGCGTTGGCTTCGGGACAGATAATTCACCCCTCCACTTT. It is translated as CSVGFGTDNSPLHF.

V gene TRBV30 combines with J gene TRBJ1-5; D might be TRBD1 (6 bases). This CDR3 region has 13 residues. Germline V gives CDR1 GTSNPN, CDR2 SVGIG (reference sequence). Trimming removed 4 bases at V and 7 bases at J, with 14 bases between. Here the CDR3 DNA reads TGTGCCTGGAAGGGCAGGGGAGGCCAGCCCCAGCATTTT. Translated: CAWKGRGGQPQHF.

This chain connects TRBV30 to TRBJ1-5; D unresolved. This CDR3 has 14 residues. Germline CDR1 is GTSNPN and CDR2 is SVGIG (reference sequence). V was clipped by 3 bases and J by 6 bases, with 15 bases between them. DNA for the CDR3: TGTGCCTGGAGCGAGGGCAACCCCGGTCAGCCCCAGCATTTT. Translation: CAWSEGNPGQPQHF.

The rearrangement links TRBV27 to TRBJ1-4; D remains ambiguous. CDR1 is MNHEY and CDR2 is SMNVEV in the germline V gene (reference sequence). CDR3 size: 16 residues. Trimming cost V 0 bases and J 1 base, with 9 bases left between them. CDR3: CASSLSDPGTNEKLFF. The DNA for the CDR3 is TGTGCCAGCAGTTTATCGGATCCGGGAACTAATGAAAAACTGTTTTTT.

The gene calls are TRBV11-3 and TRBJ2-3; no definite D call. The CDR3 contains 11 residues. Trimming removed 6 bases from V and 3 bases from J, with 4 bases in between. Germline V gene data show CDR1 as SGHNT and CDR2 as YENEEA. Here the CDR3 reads CASSKTDTQYF. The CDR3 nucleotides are TGTGCCAGCAGTAAAACAGATACGCAGTATTTT.

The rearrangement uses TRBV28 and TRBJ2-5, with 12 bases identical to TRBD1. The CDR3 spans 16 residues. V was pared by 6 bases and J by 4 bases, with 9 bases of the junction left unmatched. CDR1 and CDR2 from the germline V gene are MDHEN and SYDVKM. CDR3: CASSPPGQGASETQYF. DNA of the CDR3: TGTGCCAGCAGCCCTCCGGGACAGGGGGCCTCAGAGACCCAGTACTTC.

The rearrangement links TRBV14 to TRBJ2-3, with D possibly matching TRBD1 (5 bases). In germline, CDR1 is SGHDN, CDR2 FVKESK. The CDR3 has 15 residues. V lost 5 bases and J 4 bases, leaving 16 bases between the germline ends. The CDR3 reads CASSSIGHKADTQYF. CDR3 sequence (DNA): TGTGCCAGCAGCTCTATCGGACACAAGGCAGATACGCAGTATTTT.

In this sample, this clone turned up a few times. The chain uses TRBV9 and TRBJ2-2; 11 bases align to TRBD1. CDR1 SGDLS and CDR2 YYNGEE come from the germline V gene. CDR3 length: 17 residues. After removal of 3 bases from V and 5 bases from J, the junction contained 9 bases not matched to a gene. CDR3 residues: CASSGRTGGIDTGELFF. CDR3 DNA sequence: TGTGCCAGCAGCGGAAGGACAGGGGGCATCGATACCGGGGAGCTGTTTTTT.

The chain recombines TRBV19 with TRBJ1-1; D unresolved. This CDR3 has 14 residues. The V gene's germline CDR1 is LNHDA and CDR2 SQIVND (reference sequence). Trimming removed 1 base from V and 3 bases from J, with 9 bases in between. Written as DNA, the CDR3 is TGTGCCAGTAGTATAGGTCGGGGTGACACTGAAGCTTTCTTT. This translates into CASSIGRGDTEAFF. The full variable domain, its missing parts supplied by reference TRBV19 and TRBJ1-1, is DGGITQSPKYLFRKEGQNVTLSCEQNLNHDAMYWYRQDPGQGLRLIYYSQIVNDFQKGDIAEGYSVSREKKESFPLTVTSAQKNPTAFYLCASSIGRGDTEAFFGQGTRLTVV.

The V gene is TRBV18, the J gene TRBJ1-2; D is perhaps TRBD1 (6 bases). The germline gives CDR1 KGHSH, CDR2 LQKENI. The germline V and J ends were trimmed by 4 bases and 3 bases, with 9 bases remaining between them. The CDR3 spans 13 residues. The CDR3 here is CASSLSGDYGYTF. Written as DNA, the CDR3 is TGTGCCAGCTCACTATCAGGGGACTATGGCTACACCTTC. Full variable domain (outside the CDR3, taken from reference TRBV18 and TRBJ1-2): NAGVMQNPRHLVRRRGQEARLRCSPMKGHSHVYWYRQLPEEGLKFMVYLQKENIIDESGMPKERFSAEFPKEGPSILRIQQVVRGDSAAYFCASSLSGDYGYTFGSGTRLTVV.

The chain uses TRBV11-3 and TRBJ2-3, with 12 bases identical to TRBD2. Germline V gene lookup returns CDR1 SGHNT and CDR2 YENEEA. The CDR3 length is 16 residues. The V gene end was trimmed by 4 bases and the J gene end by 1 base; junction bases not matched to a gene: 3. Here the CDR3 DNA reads TGTGCCAGCAGCTCTTGGACTAGCGGGGGCACAGATACGCAGTATTTT. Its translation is CASSSWTSGGTDTQYF.

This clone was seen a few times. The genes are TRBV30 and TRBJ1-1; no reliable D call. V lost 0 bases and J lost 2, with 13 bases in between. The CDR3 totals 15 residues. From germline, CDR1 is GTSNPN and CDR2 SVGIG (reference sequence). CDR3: CAWSVLWRLNTEAFF. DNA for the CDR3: TGTGCCTGGAGTGTACTATGGCGGTTAAACACTGAAGCTTTCTTT.

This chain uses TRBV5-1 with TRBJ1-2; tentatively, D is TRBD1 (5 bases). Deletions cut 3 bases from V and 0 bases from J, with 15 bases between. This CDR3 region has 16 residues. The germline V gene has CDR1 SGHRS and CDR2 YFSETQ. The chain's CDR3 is CASSWDGTASNYGYTF. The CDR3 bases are TGCGCCAGCAGCTGGGATGGGACGGCTTCTAACTATGGCTACACCTTC.

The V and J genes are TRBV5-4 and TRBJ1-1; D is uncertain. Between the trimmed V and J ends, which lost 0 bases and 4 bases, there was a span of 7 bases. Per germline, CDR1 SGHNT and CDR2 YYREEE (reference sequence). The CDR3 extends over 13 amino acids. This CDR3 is CASSLDGVTEAFF. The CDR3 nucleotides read TGTGCCAGCAGCTTGGACGGGGTCACTGAAGCTTTCTTT. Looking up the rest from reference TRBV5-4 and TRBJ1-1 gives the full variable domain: ETGVTQSPTHLIKTRGQQVTLRCSSQSGHNTVSWYQQALGQGPQFIFQYYREEENGRGNFPPRFSGLQFPNYSSELNVNALELDDSALYLCASSLDGVTEAFFGQGTRLTVV.

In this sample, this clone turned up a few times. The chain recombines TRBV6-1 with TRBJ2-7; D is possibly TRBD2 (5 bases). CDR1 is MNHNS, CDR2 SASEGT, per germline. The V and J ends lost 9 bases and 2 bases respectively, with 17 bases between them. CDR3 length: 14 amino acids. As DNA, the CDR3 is TGTGCCAGTCTAACGAGCCCCGGGACCTACGAGCAGTACTTC. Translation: CASLTSPGTYEQYF.

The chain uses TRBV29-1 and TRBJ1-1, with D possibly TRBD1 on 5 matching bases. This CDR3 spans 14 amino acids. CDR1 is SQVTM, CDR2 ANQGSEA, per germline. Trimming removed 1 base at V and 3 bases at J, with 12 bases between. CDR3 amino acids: CSVEARMGDTEAFF. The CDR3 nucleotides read TGCAGCGTTGAAGCAAGAATGGGGGACACTGAAGCTTTCTTT.

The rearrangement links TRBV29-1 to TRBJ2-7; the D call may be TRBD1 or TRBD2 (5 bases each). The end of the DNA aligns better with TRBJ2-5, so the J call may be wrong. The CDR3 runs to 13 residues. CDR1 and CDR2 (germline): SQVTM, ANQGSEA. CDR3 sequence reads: CSVAGTPGETQYF. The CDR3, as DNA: TGCAGCGTTGCTGGGACCCCAGGAGAGACCCAGTACTTC.